This is a list of T cell receptor beta chains from one sample in a study of immune evolution from preneoplasia to lung adenocarcinoma. Sequencing used immunoSEQ multiplex PCR; TCRdb keeps in-frame clones, though not all of them. The sample has tens of thousands of clones; 70% to 85% are singletons. The sample comprised FFPE invasive lung adenocarcinoma tissue. These receptors came from a person in their sixties with lung adenocarcinoma. CDR3s include the opening cysteine and the closing phenylalanine or tryptophan. The order of the fields is V gene, D gene, J gene, clone size, CDR3 DNA, CDR3 protein. A D gene is named only where the DNA matches it firmly. Clone size is not always given. Where it is, it says once, few, many or a class for expanded clones.

TRBV18	.	TRBJ2-1	.	TGTGCCAGCTCAAAAGACGCCTCCTACAATGAGCAGTTCTTC	CASSKDASYNEQFF
TRBV5-1	.	TRBJ1-2	once	TGCGCCAGCAGCGAGGCGGACGGCAACGCGGGGGGCTACACCTTC	CASSEADGNAGGYTF
TRBV7-2	.	TRBJ2-5	.	TGTGCCAGCAGCTTACCTTCGACGGGAGTGGGGACCCAGTACTTC	CASSLPSTGVGTQYF
TRBV28	TRBD1	TRBJ2-5	.	TGTGCCAGCAGCCCGATTACAGGGGGCGCTTCGGAGACCCAGTACTTC	CASSPITGGASETQYF
TRBV2	.	TRBJ2-1	.	TGTGCCAGCAATCGCGGGACGGATGAGCAGTTCTTC	CASNRGTDEQFF
TRBV19	.	TRBJ1-2	.	TGTGCCAGTAGTATCAATTCGGCCTTCGGGGCTGTAGGCTACACCTTC	CASSINSAFGAVGYTF
TRBV5-8	.	TRBJ2-1	.	TGTGCCAGCAGCTCCGACAGGTACAATGAGCAGTTCTTC	CASSSDRYNEQFF
TRBV5-1	TRBD1	TRBJ2-2	.	TGCGCCAGTACGAAACAGGGGGCGCGAGAGCTGTTTTTT	CASTKQGARELFF
TRBV6-1	TRBD1	TRBJ1-1	.	TGTGCCAGCAGACTAACAGGGGCTGACACTGAAGCTTTCTTT	CASRLTGADTEAFF
TRBV6-1	.	TRBJ1-5	.	TGTGCCAGCAGTAAGGAGGTTAGCAATCAGCCCCAGCATTTT	CASSKEVSNQPQHF
TRBV5-6	.	TRBJ2-2	.	TGTGCCAGCAGCTTGGTTGGCTACTCCACCGGGGAGCTGTTTTTT	CASSLVGYSTGELFF
TRBV18	.	TRBJ2-1	.	TGTGCCAGCTCACCACCGTCGCGGAGAAAAGAGCAGTTCTTC	CASSPPSRRKEQFF
TRBV19	.	TRBJ1-3	.	TGTGCCAGTAGGGGGGACAGAAACACCATATATTTT	CASRGDRNTIYF
TRBV11-2	TRBD2	TRBJ2-1	.	TGTGCCAGCAGCTTAATGAGCGGGGGCTATGAGCAGTTCTTC	CASSLMSGGYEQFF
TRBV6-1	.	TRBJ1-1	once	TGTGCCAGCATTGCCAGGAACACTGAAGCTTTCTTT	CASIARNTEAFF
TRBV5-4	TRBD2	TRBJ2-1	.	TGTGCCAGCACGACCCGCCGAGCGGGATTTAGTGATGAGCAGTTCTTC	CASTTRRAGFSDEQFF
TRBV15	.	TRBJ2-7	once	TGTGCCACCAGCCGCGACACATCCTACGAGCAGTACTTC	CATSRDTSYEQYF
TRBV10-3	TRBD2	TRBJ2-7	.	TGTGCCATCAGTGAGAGGGCAGCGGGAGACGAGCAGTACTTC	CAISERAAGDEQYF
TRBV14	.	TRBJ2-5	.	TGTGCCAGCAGCCAAACCCCCAGACAGTACTTC	CASSQTPRQYF
TRBV19	TRBD1	TRBJ1-1	.	TGTGCCAGTAAGAGGACAGGGTTGAACACTGAAGCTTTCTTT	CASKRTGLNTEAFF
TRBV4-1	.	TRBJ1-5	few	TGCGCCAGCAGCCAAGATTCGGCCGAGAATCAGCCCCAGCATTTT	CASSQDSAENQPQHF
TRBV14	.	TRBJ2-1	.	TGTGCCAGCAGCCAAGTCAGGTACAATGAGCAGTTCTTC	CASSQVRYNEQFF
TRBV5-6	.	TRBJ2-7	.	TGTGCCAGCAGCTCCTACGACCTCTGGGAGCAGTACTTC	CASSSYDLWEQYF
TRBV2	TRBD1	TRBJ1-2	.	TGTGCCAGCAGTGTAAGGGGGGACAGGCCCACGCGCTTCTTC	CASSVRGDRPTRFF
TRBV5-6	.	TRBJ1-1	.	TGTGCCAGCAGCACCGGGACAAAATCTGAAGCTTTCTTT	CASSTGTKSEAFF
TRBV10-2	.	TRBJ1-5	.	TGCGCCAGCAGTGATTCCTTCAATCAGCCCCAGCATTTT	CASSDSFNQPQHF
TRBV6-5	TRBD1	TRBJ2-7	.	TGTGCCAGCAGTTCCCAATCCGGGACAGCCTACGAGCAGTACTTC	CASSSQSGTAYEQYF
TRBV5-1	.	TRBJ2-1	once	TGCGCCAGCAGCTTGGAGGCCGGATACAATGAGCAGTTCTTC	CASSLEAGYNEQFF
TRBV6-6	.	TRBJ1-4	.	TGTGCCAGCAGTTCCGGATGGACAAATGAAAAACTGTTTTTT	CASSSGWTNEKLFF
TRBV6-1	.	TRBJ2-1	.	TGTGCCAGCAGAGGAAGAGGAGACCCGAGCAATGAGCAGTTCTTC	CASRGRGDPSNEQFF